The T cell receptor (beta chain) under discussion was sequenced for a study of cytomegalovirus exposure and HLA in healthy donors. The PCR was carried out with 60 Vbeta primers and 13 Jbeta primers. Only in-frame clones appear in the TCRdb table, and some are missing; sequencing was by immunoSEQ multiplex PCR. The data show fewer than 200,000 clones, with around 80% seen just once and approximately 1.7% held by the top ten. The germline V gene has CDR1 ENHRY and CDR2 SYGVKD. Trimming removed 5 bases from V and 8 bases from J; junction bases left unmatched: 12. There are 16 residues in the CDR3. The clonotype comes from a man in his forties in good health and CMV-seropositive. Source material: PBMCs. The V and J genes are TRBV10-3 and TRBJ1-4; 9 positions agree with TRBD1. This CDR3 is CAISRDRVASREKLFF. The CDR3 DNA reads TGTGCCATCAGTCGGGACAGGGTTGCAAGTCGGGAAAAACTGTTTTTT.